The T cell receptor (beta chain) described here comes from a study of T cells in localized non-small cell lung cancer. The germline V gene has CDR1 MNHEY and CDR2 SMNVEV (reference sequence). V gave up 3 bases and J gave up 8 bases; unmatched junction bases: 6. The CDR3 length is 14 residues. Assay: immunoSEQ multiplex PCR; the TCRdb copy retains only in-frame clones and omits some. The sample lists 25,000 to 35,000 clones, around 90% seen once, with 4.5% to 7% in the top ten. This receptor was obtained from a man aged 40 to 70 with stage II lung adenocarcinoma. This chain uses TRBV27 with TRBJ1-4, with TRBD1 matching 7 bases. Sample: PBMCs, taken before any cancer treatment. CDR3 sequence reads: CASSFQGGGEKLFF. The CDR3 nucleotides are TGTGCCAGCAGTTTCCAGGGGGGTGGCGAAAAACTGTTTTTT.